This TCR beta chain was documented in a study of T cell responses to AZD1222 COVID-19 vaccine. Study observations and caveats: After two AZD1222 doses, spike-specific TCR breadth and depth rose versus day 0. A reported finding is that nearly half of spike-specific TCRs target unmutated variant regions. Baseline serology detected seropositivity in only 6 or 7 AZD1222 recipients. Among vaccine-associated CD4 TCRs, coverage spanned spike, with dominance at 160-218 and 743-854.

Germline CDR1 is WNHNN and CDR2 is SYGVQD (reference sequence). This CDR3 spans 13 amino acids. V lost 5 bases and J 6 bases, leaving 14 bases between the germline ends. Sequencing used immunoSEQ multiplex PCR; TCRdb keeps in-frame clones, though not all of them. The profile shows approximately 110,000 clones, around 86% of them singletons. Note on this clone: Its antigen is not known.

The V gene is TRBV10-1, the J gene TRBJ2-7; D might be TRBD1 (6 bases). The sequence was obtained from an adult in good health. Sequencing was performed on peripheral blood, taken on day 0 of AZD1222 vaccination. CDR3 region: CASSTYRDGEQYF. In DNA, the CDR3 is TGCGCCAGCAGTACCTACAGGGATGGCGAGCAGTACTTC.